This entry lists 22 T cell receptor beta chains sequenced from one sample in a study of cytomegalovirus exposure and HLA in healthy donors (dated by TCRdb to about 2017). The library was prepared using the immunoSEQ multiplex PCR assay. For the multiplex PCR, a mixture combining 60 forward primers for TCR Vbeta segments and 13 reverse primers for TCR Jbeta segments was used. Held by TCRdb, this immuneACCESS table contains in-frame sequences only and omits some clones. Under half of the omission traces to an unresolved V gene where checked; the cause of the rest is unknown. Here the sample has 150,000 to 200,000 clones; around 67% occur a single time. The ten largest clonotypes hold 3.5% to 5% of the sample. The specimen sequenced was PBMCs. Every receptor here comes from a woman aged 18-35 years in good health and CMV-seropositive.

The chain links TRBV5-4 to TRBJ2-2; D call uncertain. There are 12 residues in the CDR3. Between the trimmed V and J ends, which lost 3 bases and 7 bases, there was a span of 7 bases. Germline lookup yields CDR1 SGHNT and CDR2 YYREEE (reference sequence). CDR3 coding DNA: TGTGCCAGCAGCTCTACCCACGGGGAGCTGTTTTTT. This translates into CASSSTHGELFF.

The chain is built from TRBV11-3 and TRBJ2-1, with TRBD1 matching 8 bases. The germline V gene has CDR1 SGHNT and CDR2 YENEEA. The CDR3 runs 12 residues. V gave up 6 bases and J gave up 8 bases; unmatched junction bases: 3. This CDR3 is CASSRQGYEQFF. CDR3 nucleotides: TGTGCCAGCAGTCGACAGGGGTATGAGCAGTTCTTC.

CDR3: CASSLLAGTYNEQFF. In nucleotides, the CDR3 is TGTGCCAGTAGCCTCCTAGCGGGCACCTACAATGAGCAGTTCTTC. The J gene is TRBJ2-1, the V gene TRBV19; 8 bases line up with TRBD2. Germline CDR1 and CDR2: LNHDA and SQIVND (reference sequence). The V gene end was trimmed by 6 bases and the J gene end by 2 bases; junction bases not matched to a gene: 6. The CDR3 extends over 15 amino acids.

This rearrangement joins TRBV28 to TRBJ2-3, with D tentatively TRBD2 (5 bases). V lost 3 bases and J 2 bases, leaving 9 bases between the germline ends. The CDR3 extends over 14 amino acids. Germline V gives CDR1 MDHEN, CDR2 SYDVKM. The CDR3 bases are TGTGCCAGCAGTTTCGGGGAAACCACAGATACGCAGTATTTT. Protein product: CASSFGETTDTQYF.

J is TRBJ1-2 and V is TRBV5-1; D not certain. The germline gives CDR1 SGHRS, CDR2 YFSETQ. The germline V and J ends were trimmed by 3 bases and 6 bases, with 12 bases remaining between them. The CDR3 loop spans 13 amino acids. CDR3 loop: CASSSTAYHGYTF. CDR3 in DNA: TGCGCCAGCAGCTCTACAGCCTACCATGGCTACACCTTC.

V is TRBV6-6 and J is TRBJ2-7; no clear D gene. Trimming stripped 0 bases from V and 2 bases from J, with 11 bases between. Germline assignment: CDR1 MNHNY and CDR2 SVGAGI (reference sequence). CDR3 length: 15 residues. CDR3 DNA sequence: TGTGCCAGCAGTTACTCGCAGGCGTCTACCTACGAGCAGTACTTC. Translated, it gives CASSYSQASTYEQYF.

The chain joins TRBV6-5 to TRBJ1-4; 7 positions match TRBD1. CDR3 size: 15 residues. The junction had 8 bases not matched to a gene; V was cut back by 2 bases and J by 8 bases. Germline loops: CDR1 MNHEY, CDR2 SVGAGI. The CDR3 nucleotides are TGTGCCAGCAGTTACGCGCCGGGACAGTCAGAAAAACTGTTTTTT. Translated: CASSYAPGQSEKLFF.

V and J are TRBV15 and TRBJ2-3; 13 nucleotides match TRBD2. The trim removed 4 bases at V and 1 base at J, leaving 2 bases unmatched. This CDR3 spans 16 amino acids. The germline CDR1 and CDR2 sequences are LNHNV and YYDKDF (reference sequence). CDR3: CATSIGLAGGTDTQYF. CDR3 bases: TGTGCCACCAGCATAGGACTAGCGGGGGGCACAGATACGCAGTATTTT. Full variable domain (outside the CDR3, taken from reference TRBV15 and TRBJ2-3): DAMVIQNPRYQVTQFGKPVTLSCSQTLNHNVMYWYQQKSSQAPKLLFHYYDKDFNNEADTPDNFQSRRPNTSFCFLDIRSPGLGDTAMYLCATSIGLAGGTDTQYFGPGTRLTVL.

In its sample, this clone was seen a few times. The gene calls are TRBV28 and TRBJ2-7; 11 bases are a match to TRBD2. This CDR3 region has 17 residues. Germline lookup yields CDR1 MDHEN and CDR2 SYDVKM. J lost 4 bases, V lost 2 bases, and 10 bases had no gene match. The DNA of the CDR3 is TGTGCCAGCAGTTTACTGGGAACTAGCGGGAGATCATACGAGCAGTACTTC. This translates into CASSLLGTSGRSYEQYF.

This chain connects TRBV6-6 to TRBJ1-1, with 7 bases aligning to TRBD1. Germline values: CDR1 MNHNY, CDR2 SVGAGI (reference sequence). V lost 0 bases to trimming and J lost 3 bases; unmatched junction nucleotides: 7. CDR3 length equals 16 residues. The CDR3 loop reads CASSYSRGQGDTEAFF. The CDR3, as DNA: TGTGCCAGCAGTTACTCGAGAGGGCAGGGGGACACTGAAGCTTTCTTT.

The J gene is TRBJ2-3, the V gene TRBV7-9; D is unresolved. V dropped 4 bases and J dropped 7 bases, with 6 bases sitting between them. Germline V gives CDR1 SEHNR, CDR2 FQNEAQ (reference sequence). The CDR3 consists of 11 residues. The CDR3 region is CASSSRNTQYF. The CDR3 DNA follows: TGTGCCAGCAGCTCCCGTAATACGCAGTATTTT.

The CDR3 nucleotides read TGTGCCAGCAGTTTAACAGGGTCAAACGAGCAGTACTTC. It specifies CASSLTGSNEQYF. This chain uses TRBV27 with TRBJ2-7, with D perhaps matching TRBD1 (6 bases). Trimming removed 2 bases at V and 5 bases at J, with 10 bases between. Germline-derived CDR1 and CDR2 are MNHEY and SMNVEV (reference sequence). The CDR3 is made up of 13 amino acids.

This chain uses TRBV11-2 with TRBJ1-1, with TRBD1 identical over 7 bases. From germline, CDR1 is SGHAT and CDR2 FQNNGV. This CDR3 region has 13 residues. The V and J ends lost 2 bases and 8 bases, in that order; junction bases with no gene match: 5. DNA of the CDR3: TGTGCCAGCAGCTTAACCCTGGACAGGGAAGCTTTCTTT. This sequence encodes CASSLTLDREAFF.

The CDR3 loop reads CASSHRTGELSETQYF. DNA of the CDR3: TGCGCCAGCAGCCACAGGACAGGGGAGTTGTCAGAGACCCAGTACTTC. This chain connects TRBV4-1 to TRBJ2-5; 9 bases are shared with TRBD1. The CDR3 length is 16 residues. Germline V lookup: CDR1 MGHRA, CDR2 YSYEKL. V was clipped by 3 bases and J by 4 bases; unmatched bases: 9.

The CDR3 sequence: CASSFAASGGGVWYF. CDR3 sequence (DNA): TGCGCCAGCAGCTTTGCGGCTAGCGGGGGGGGCGTTTGGTATTTT. J is TRBJ2-3 and V is TRBV5-1, with 12 bases matching TRBD2. This CDR3 has 15 residues. Per the germline V gene, CDR1 is SGHRS and CDR2 is YFSETQ. V lost 2 bases, J lost 14 bases, and 12 bases stayed unmatched.

This clone has only a few counts. The chain links TRBV5-8 to TRBJ1-1; unclear D gene. The CDR3 consists of 12 residues. V gave up 4 bases and J gave up 6 bases, with 10 bases separating them. CDR1 SGHTS and CDR2 YDEGEE come from the germline V gene. CDR3 region: CASSLRVPEAFF. Here the CDR3 DNA reads TGTGCCAGCAGCCTAAGAGTTCCTGAAGCTTTCTTT.

CDR3 nucleotide sequence: TGTGCCAGCAGAAGTACAGGGGCCTCGTACGAGCAGTACTTC. It yields the protein CASRSTGASYEQYF. The J gene is TRBJ2-7, the V gene TRBV7-9, with 7 bases aligning to TRBD1. The CDR3 totals 14 residues. Trimming removed 6 bases from V and 4 bases from J; junction bases left unmatched: 9. Germline V gene sequence: CDR1 SEHNR, CDR2 FQNEAQ (reference sequence).

This clone has just a few counts. The chain recombines TRBV19 with TRBJ1-3; D may be TRBD1 (6 bases). Trimming left V 6 bases short and J 4 bases short, with 16 bases between. Germline values: CDR1 LNHDA, CDR2 SQIVND (reference sequence). The CDR3 covers 15 residues. The CDR3 is CASSRKGHHGNTIYF. The CDR3 bases are TGTGCCAGTAGCCGAAAGGGACACCACGGAAACACCATATATTTT.

This clone was seen a few times. The rearrangement links TRBV25-1 to TRBJ1-1; tentatively, D is TRBD1 (6 bases). The length of the CDR3 is 14 residues. V lost 5 bases to trimming and J lost 3 bases, with 13 bases between them. CDR1 MGHDK and CDR2 SYGVNS come from the germline V gene. The CDR3 here is CASSTDRLHTEAFF. In DNA form, the CDR3 reads TGTGCCAGCAGTACTGACAGGCTCCACACTGAAGCTTTCTTT.

The chain combines TRBV7-8 with TRBJ1-1, with D unclear. In germline, CDR1 is SGHVS, CDR2 FQNEAQ. This CDR3 has 16 amino acids. V lost 5 bases to trimming and J lost 3 bases, with 19 bases between them. The CDR3 DNA reads as TGTGCCAGCAGCCGACCCCCACAGACGGGAGACACTGAAGCTTTCTTT. Residues: CASSRPPQTGDTEAFF.

The chain is built from TRBV30 and TRBJ2-5; TRBD1 aligns across 7 bases. V shed 3 bases, J shed 5 bases, and the junction held 6 bases outside the gene matches. This CDR3 comprises 13 residues. CDR1 GTSNPN and CDR2 SVGIG come from the germline V gene (reference sequence). The CDR3 reads CAWSRQGLETQYF. CDR3 bases: TGTGCCTGGAGCCGACAGGGTTTGGAGACCCAGTACTTC.

This clone has a handful of counts. The V call is TRBV10-3, the J call TRBJ2-7; no clear D. The CDR3 has 12 residues. Germline CDR1 ENHRY, CDR2 SYGVKD. The V gene lost 4 bases and the J gene lost 5 bases, with 9 bases spanning the gap. CDR3 sequence: CAISAEPNEQYF. As DNA, the CDR3 is TGTGCCATCAGTGCCGAACCTAACGAGCAGTACTTC.